These T cell receptor beta chains were read from a single sample in a study of blood T cell repertoires in COVID-19. Profiling relied on immunoSEQ multiplex PCR, and the TCRdb table lists in-frame clones only, not all of them. This table has some 200,000 clones, almost 80% appearing once. Input material: peripheral blood. The receptors were gathered from a woman in her sixties or seventies with acute or convalescent COVID-19. CDR3s include the opening cysteine and the closing phenylalanine or tryptophan. D genes are given only for firm matches. Clone size, where shown, is once, few, many, or a class for clones that have expanded.

>TRBV5-5|-|13|TRBJ1-6|-
TGTGCCAGCAGTCCAGGTTATAATTCACCCCTCCACTTT
CASSPGYNSPLHF
>TRBV30|-|17|TRBJ1-6|-
TGTGCCTGGAGTCCTAAGACACTTTCGGGATATAATTCACCCCTCCACTTT
CAWSPKTLSGYNSPLHF
>TRBV11-3|-|17|TRBJ2-1|TRBD2
TGTGCCAGCAGCTTAGATGGCCGGACTAGCGGACACAATGAGCAGTTCTTC
CASSLDGRTSGHNEQFF
>TRBV27|-|12|TRBJ2-1|TRBD1
TGTGCCAGCGGGACAGGGAGGCATGAGCAGTTCTTC
CASGTGRHEQFF
>TRBV30|-|15|TRBJ2-2|-
TGTGCCTGGAGTGTAGGGTGGGGACTTACCGGGGAGCTGTTTTTT
CAWSVGWGLTGELFF
>TRBV12-2|-|14|TRBJ2-7|-
TGTGCAAGTCGCTTAAGGGGGAACTCCTACGAGCAGTACTTC
CASRLRGNSYEQYF
>TRBV12-5|-|14|TRBJ1-6|TRBD1
TGTGCTAGTGCCCCTGGGGGACAGGGGTCACCCCTCCACTTT
CASAPGGQGSPLHF
>TRBV27|-|14|TRBJ2-3|-
TGTGCCAGCAGTTTCGGGGATGGAGCAGATACGCAGTATTTT
CASSFGDGADTQYF
>TRBV3-1/TRBV3-2|-|16|TRBJ2-2|TRBD2
TGTGCCAGCAGCCAACTAGCGGGAGGGGCCACCGGGGAGCTGTTTTTT
CASSQLAGGATGELFF
>TRBV2|-|21|TRBJ2-3|TRBD2
TGTGCCAGCAGTGACGTACTAGCGGGAGTACGTCCCCTCCGGGACACAGATACGCAGTATTTT
CASSDVLAGVRPLRDTDTQYF
>TRBV2|once|14|TRBJ2-7|TRBD1
TGTGCCAGCAGTCGAGACAGGGTAGGGGACGAGCAGTACTTC
CASSRDRVGDEQYF
>TRBV2|few|15|TRBJ1-6|-
TGTGCCAGCAGCATCAACAGTGACTATAATTCACCCCTCCACTTT
CASSINSDYNSPLHF
>TRBV11-1|-|15|TRBJ1-1|TRBD1
TGTGCCAGCAGCTTGGCCGGGACAGGGGGGACTGAAGCTTTCTTT
CASSLAGTGGTEAFF
>TRBV5-1|once|14|TRBJ2-2|TRBD1
TGCGCCAGCAGTGTTCAGGGGGCCGGCGGGGAGCTGTTTTTT
CASSVQGAGGELFF
>TRBV9|-|13|TRBJ2-1|-
TGTGCCAGCAGCGTAGGGGGGCCGGATGAGCAGTTCTTC
CASSVGGPDEQFF
>TRBV7-2|-|14|TRBJ1-4|-
TGTGCCAGCAGCCCGGGGGGCGAGTACGAAAAACTGTTTTTT
CASSPGGEYEKLFF
>TRBV10-2|-|16|TRBJ2-7|TRBD1
TGCGCCAGCATGCCGACTGGTGGGGACAGGGGCTACGAGCAGTACTTC
CASMPTGGDRGYEQYF
>TRBV30|once|16|TRBJ2-7|-
TGTGCCTGGAGCTACCGAACGGGTGGACTTTCCTACGAGCAGTACTTC
CAWSYRTGGLSYEQYF
>TRBV5-1|-|14|TRBJ2-2|-
TGCGCCAGCAGCCTCCGGGGGGCTCCCGGGGAGCTGTTTTTT
CASSLRGAPGELFF
>TRBV7-6|-|16|TRBJ2-1|TRBD2
TGTGCCAGCAGCTTAGGGACTAGCGGGAGTTTGAATGAGCAGTTCTTC
CASSLGTSGSLNEQFF
>TRBV3-1/TRBV3-2|-|12|TRBJ1-2|-
TGTGCCAGCAGCCAAGAAGCTTATGGCTACACCTTC
CASSQEAYGYTF
>TRBV6-6|-|16|TRBJ1-3|TRBD1
TGTGCCAGCAGACCCACTGACAGGGGCTCTGGAAACACCATATATTTT
CASRPTDRGSGNTIYF
>TRBV3-1/TRBV3-2|once|13|TRBJ1-6|-
TGTGCCACCCGGGAGGAACCGACAGCCACGCTCCACTTT
CATREEPTATLHF
>TRBV6-5|-|15|TRBJ2-3|TRBD2
TGTGCCAGCAGTTGGACTAGATTTAGCACAGATACGCAGTATTTT
CASSWTRFSTDTQYF
>TRBV2|-|14|TRBJ2-5|TRBD1
TGTGCCAGCAGTACGTTTCGACAGGGAGAGACCCAGTACTTC
CASSTFRQGETQYF
>TRBV29-1|once|14|TRBJ2-1|TRBD1
TGCAGCGTTCGCCCACGGACAGGTTTCAATGAGCAGTTCTTC
CSVRPRTGFNEQFF
>TRBV7-7|-|16|TRBJ2-2|TRBD1
TGTGCCAGCAGCTTAATGGGACAGGAAAACACCGGGGAGCTGTTTTTT
CASSLMGQENTGELFF
>TRBV29-1|once|14|TRBJ2-3|-
TGCAGCGTTGAAGATCTTCCGGGTCGGGATACGCAGTATTTT
CSVEDLPGRDTQYF
>TRBV9|-|15|TRBJ2-4|TRBD1
TGTGCCAGCAGCGCCTCAGACAGGGGTCTTACGATTCAGTACTTC
CASSASDRGLTIQYF
>TRBV7-6|-|16|TRBJ1-3|-
TGTGCCAGCAGCGGAGGAGTGACCCCCTCTGGAAACACCATATATTTT
CASSGGVTPSGNTIYF
>TRBV5-1|few|15|TRBJ2-1|-
TGCGCCAGCAGCCCTACCGGGGACATAGCCAATGAGCAGTTCTTC
CASSPTGDIANEQFF
>TRBV7-3|-|14|TRBJ1-1|-
TGTGCCAGCAGCCCAGTGGCCCCGAACACTGAAGCTTTCTTT
CASSPVAPNTEAFF
>TRBV10-3|many|15|TRBJ2-1|TRBD2
TGTGCCATCAGTGCGGCTAGCGGGAGGGCCGTTGAGCAGTTCTTC
CAISAASGRAVEQFF
>TRBV2|-|14|TRBJ2-5|-
TGTGCCAGCAGTGCCCGACAGGCGGGAGAGACCCAGTACTTC
CASSARQAGETQYF
>TRBV6-4|-|12|TRBJ2-2|-
TGTGCCAGCAGTGCGGGAGCTGGGGAGCTGTTTTTT
CASSAGAGELFF
>TRBV14|-|18|TRBJ2-5|TRBD2
TGTGCCAGCAGCCAGGGACTAGCGGGAGCCCTCGGTCGAGAGACCCAGTACTTC
CASSQGLAGALGRETQYF
>TRBV5-1|-|15|TRBJ2-1|-
TGCGCCAGCAGCTTACCCACTAGCAGCTACAATGAGCAGTTCTTC
CASSLPTSSYNEQFF
>TRBV6-5|-|12|TRBJ1-1|-
TGTGCCAGCAGGCAGGGGTTTCGTGAAGCTTTCTTT
CASRQGFREAFF
>TRBV11-3|-|14|TRBJ2-1|TRBD2
TGTGCCAGCAGTTCGACTAGCGGATACAATGAGCAGTTCTTC
CASSSTSGYNEQFF
>TRBV10-3|-|11|TRBJ2-7|-
TGTGCCATCAGTGAGGTCGACGAGCAGTACTTC
CAISEVDEQYF
>TRBV5-6|-|16|TRBJ2-3|TRBD1
TGTGCCAGCAGCCTCCGTGGACAGGGGTTGATCGATACGCAGTATTTT
CASSLRGQGLIDTQYF
>TRBV30|few|15|TRBJ2-7|TRBD1
TGTGCCTGGAGTTTGGGACAGGGTTCGACCTACGAGCAGTACTTC
CAWSLGQGSTYEQYF
>TRBV18|-|13|TRBJ2-1|-
TGTGCCAGCTCACCAGTGAGGGACAATGAGCAGTTCTTC
CASSPVRDNEQFF
>TRBV3-1/TRBV3-2|-|13|TRBJ2-1|TRBD2
TGTGCCAGCAGCCGCGGGAGGGAAAATGAGCAGTTCTTC
CASSRGRENEQFF
>TRBV19|few|15|TRBJ2-2|TRBD1
TGTGCCAGTAGTATCGGAGACAGGGACACCGGGGAGCTGTTTTTT
CASSIGDRDTGELFF
>TRBV2|-|14|TRBJ1-6|TRBD1
TGTGCCAGCAGTGAAAGACAGGGGATTTCACCCCTCCACTTT
CASSERQGISPLHF
>TRBV5-1|-|11|TRBJ2-1|-
TGCGCCAGCAGCTTTATGAATGAGCAGTTCTTC
CASSFMNEQFF
>TRBV5-1|-|14|TRBJ1-1|-
TGCGCCAGCAGCGCCAGGGTTGACCGCACTGAAGCTTTCTTT
CASSARVDRTEAFF
>TRBV29-1|-|15|TRBJ2-2|TRBD1
TGCAGCGCCCACGACAGGGGAGCCGGAACCGGGGAGCTGTTTTTT
CSAHDRGAGTGELFF
>TRBV28|-|17|TRBJ1-2|TRBD1
TGTGCCAGCATTCTCGGACAGGGGCCTCTCATTAACTATGGCTACACCTTC
CASILGQGPLINYGYTF
>TRBV10-2|once|17|TRBJ1-6|-
TGCGCCAGCAGTGAATTGCAGGCTCGCTCCTATAATTCACCCCTCCACTTT
CASSELQARSYNSPLHF
>TRBV11-2|-|15|TRBJ2-7|TRBD2
TGTGCCAGCAGCTCCCAGATAGCGGGAAATTACGAGCAGTACTTC
CASSSQIAGNYEQYF
>TRBV18|-|16|TRBJ2-2|-
TGTGCCAGCTCACCATTCCAGCGGTTAAGCACCGGGGAGCTGTTTTTT
CASSPFQRLSTGELFF
>TRBV18|-|13|TRBJ1-2|-
TGTGCCTGCCGAGAAGACGGGAACTATGGCTACACCTTC
CACREDGNYGYTF
>TRBV20-1|-|15|TRBJ2-5|TRBD2
TGCAGTGCTAGTCAGCGGGAGGGCCGATGGGAGACCCAGTACTTC
CSASQREGRWETQYF